The present TCR beta chain was sequenced within a study of cytomegalovirus exposure and HLA in healthy donors. Overall study results and limits: When presence/absence was analysed, sequencing depth was taken to be roughly uniform across donors.

About this clone itself: Its antigen remains unknown.

The CDR3 has 14 amino acids. The junction had 2 bases not matched to a gene; V was cut back by 4 bases and J by 3 bases. Germline values: CDR1 MGHDK, CDR2 SYGVNS. Vbeta (60) and Jbeta (13) primers were used in the PCR. The data were produced by immunoSEQ multiplex PCR, yet TCRdb's version contains in-frame clones alone and is incomplete. This table holds some 110,000 clones, approximately 80% found once. This rearrangement joins TRBV25-1 to TRBJ2-1; 8 nucleotides line up with TRBD1. This TCR was sampled from a man aged 45-60 years in good health and CMV-seropositive. The specimen sequenced was PBMCs. CDR3: CASSGTGYYNEQFF. CDR3 DNA: TGTGCCAGCAGTGGGACAGGGTACTACAATGAGCAGTTCTTC. Looking up the rest from reference TRBV25-1 and TRBJ2-1 gives the full variable domain: EADIYQTPRYLVIGTGKKITLECSQTMGHDKMYWYQQDPGMELHLIHYSYGVNSTEKGDLSSESTVSRIRTEHFPLTLESARPSHTSQYLCASSGTGYYNEQFFGPGTRLTVL.